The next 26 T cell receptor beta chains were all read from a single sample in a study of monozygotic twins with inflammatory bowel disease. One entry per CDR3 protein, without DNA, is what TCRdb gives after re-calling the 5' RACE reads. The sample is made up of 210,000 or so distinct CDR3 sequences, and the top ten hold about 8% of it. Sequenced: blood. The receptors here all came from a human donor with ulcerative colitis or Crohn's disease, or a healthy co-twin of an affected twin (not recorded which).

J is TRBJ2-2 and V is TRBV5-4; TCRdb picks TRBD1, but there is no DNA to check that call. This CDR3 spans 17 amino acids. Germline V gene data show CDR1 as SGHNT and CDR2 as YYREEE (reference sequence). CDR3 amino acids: CASSLALTGMNTGELFF.

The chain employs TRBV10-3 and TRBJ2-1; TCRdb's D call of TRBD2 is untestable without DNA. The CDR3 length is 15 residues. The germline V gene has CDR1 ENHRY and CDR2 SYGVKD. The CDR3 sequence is CAIRDTSGAYNEQFF.

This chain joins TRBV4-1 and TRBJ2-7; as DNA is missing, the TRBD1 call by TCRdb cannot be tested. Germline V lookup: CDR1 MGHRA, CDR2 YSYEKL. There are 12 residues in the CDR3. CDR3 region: CASSLTGGEQYF.

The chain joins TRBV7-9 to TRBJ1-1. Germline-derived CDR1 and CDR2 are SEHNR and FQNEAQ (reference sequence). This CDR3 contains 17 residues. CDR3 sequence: CASPGKRDPIYDTEAFF.

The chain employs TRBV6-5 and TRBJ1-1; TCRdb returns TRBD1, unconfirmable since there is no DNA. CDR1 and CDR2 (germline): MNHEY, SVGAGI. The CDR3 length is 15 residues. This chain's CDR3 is CASSSGTGSLAEAFF.

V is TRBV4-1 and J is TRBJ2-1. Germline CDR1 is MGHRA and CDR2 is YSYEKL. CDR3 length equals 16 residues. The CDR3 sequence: CASSQEDRGSYNEQFF.

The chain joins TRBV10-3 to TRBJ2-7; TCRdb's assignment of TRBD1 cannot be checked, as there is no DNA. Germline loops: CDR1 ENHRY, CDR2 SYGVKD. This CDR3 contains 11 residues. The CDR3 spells CAISDRAEQYF.

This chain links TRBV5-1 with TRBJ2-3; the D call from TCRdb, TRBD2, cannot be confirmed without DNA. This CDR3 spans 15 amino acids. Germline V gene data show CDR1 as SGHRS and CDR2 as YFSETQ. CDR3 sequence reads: CASSPRRERTDTQYF.

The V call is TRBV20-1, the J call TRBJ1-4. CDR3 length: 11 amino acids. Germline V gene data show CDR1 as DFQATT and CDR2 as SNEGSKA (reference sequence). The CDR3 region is CSARRVVKLFF.

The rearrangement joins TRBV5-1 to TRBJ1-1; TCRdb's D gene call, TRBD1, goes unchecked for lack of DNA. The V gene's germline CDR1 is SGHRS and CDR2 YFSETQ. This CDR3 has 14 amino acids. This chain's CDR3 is CASSAQGVVTEAFF.

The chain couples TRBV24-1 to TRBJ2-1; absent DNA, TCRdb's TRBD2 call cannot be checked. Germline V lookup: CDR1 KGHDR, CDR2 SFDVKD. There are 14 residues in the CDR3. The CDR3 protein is CATSDFAGRNEQFF.

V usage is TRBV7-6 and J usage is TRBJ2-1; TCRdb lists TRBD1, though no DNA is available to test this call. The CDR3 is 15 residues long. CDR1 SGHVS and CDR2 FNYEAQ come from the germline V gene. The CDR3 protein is CASSLFPGLNNEQFF. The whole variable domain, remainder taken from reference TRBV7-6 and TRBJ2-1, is GAGVSQSPRYKVTKRGQDVALRCDPISGHVSLYWYRQALGQGPEFLTYFNYEAQQDKSGLPNDRFSAERPEGSISTLTIQRTEQRDSAMYRCASSLFPGLNNEQFFGPGTRLTVL.

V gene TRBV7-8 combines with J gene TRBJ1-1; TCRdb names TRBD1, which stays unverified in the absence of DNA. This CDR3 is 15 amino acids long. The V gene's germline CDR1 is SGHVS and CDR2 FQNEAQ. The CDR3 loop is CASILYGGPNTEAFF.

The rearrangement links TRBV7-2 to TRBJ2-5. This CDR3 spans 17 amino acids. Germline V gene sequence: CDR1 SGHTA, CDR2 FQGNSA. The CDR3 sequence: CASSLVLGTKLQETQYF.

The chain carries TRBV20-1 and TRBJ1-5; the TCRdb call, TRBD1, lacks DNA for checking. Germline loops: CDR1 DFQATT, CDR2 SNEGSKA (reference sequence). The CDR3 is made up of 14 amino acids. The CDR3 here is CSARLGEGNQPQHF.

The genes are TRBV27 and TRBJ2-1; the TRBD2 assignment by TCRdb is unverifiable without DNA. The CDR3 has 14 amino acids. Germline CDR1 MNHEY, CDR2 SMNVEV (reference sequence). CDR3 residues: CATGGRAIYNEQFF.

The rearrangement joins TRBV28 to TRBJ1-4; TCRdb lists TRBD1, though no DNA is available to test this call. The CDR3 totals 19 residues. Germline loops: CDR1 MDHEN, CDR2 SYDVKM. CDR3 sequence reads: CASSPTQGYQNPTNEKLFF.

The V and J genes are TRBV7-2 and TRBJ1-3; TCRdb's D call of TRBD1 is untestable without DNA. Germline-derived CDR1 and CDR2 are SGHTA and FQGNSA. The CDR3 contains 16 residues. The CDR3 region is CASSLEPRGAGNTIYF.

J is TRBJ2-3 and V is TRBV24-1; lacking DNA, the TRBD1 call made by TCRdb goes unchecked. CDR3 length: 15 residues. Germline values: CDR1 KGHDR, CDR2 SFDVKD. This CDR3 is CATNAADSPTDTQYF.

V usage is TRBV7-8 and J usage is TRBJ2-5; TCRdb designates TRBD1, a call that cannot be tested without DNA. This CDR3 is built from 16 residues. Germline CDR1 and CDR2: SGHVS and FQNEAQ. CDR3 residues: CASSRRQGAGGETQYF.

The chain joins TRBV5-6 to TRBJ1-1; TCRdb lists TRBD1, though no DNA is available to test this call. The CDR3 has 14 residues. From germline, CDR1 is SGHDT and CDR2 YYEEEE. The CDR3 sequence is CASKASPGDTEAFF.

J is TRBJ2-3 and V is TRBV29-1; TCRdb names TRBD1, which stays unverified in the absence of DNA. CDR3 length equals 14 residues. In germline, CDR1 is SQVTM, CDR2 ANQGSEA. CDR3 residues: CSVEDGGSTDTQYF.

The CDR3: CSVDLRGSTGELFF. The chain has TRBV29-1 and TRBJ2-2; TCRdb outputs TRBD1, but without DNA this stays unchecked. Germline CDR1 is SQVTM and CDR2 is ANQGSEA. This CDR3 has 14 amino acids.

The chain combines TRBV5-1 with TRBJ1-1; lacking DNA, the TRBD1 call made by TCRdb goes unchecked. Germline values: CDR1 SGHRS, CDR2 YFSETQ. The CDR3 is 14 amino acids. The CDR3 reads CASSPTGGHTEAFF.

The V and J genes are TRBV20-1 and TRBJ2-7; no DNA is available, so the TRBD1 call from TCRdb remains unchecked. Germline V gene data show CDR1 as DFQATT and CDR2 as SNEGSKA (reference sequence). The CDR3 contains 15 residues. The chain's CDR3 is CSARAAGTDYYEQYF.

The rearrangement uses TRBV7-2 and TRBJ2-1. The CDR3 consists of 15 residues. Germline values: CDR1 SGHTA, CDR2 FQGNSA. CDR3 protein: CASSLGWYSYNEQFF.